Below, 9 T cell receptor beta chains from the same sample are listed, as sequenced in a study of CD8 T cells in ankylosing spondylitis. MiXCR, applied by TCRdb to the 5' RACE reads, yields one record per CDR3 protein. Among roughly 240,000 distinct CDR3 sequences listed, 7% to 10% were seen once. The sequenced sample was blood, either unsorted or a sorted T cell fraction (not recorded which). The receptors shown here come from a female donor with ankylosing spondylitis or in good health (not recorded which).

The chain has TRBV20-1 and TRBJ2-7; 10 positions agree with TRBD2. The trim removed 0 bases at V and 0 bases at J, leaving 5 bases unmatched. CDR3 length: 16 residues. Germline V gene data show CDR1 as DFQATT and CDR2 as SNEGSKA (reference sequence). The CDR3 DNA is TGCAGTGCTAGAGATGGCCTAGCGGGAGACTCCTACGAGCAGTACTTC. Its protein product is CSARDGLAGDSYEQYF.

This clonotype was seen many times. V is TRBV6-5 and J is TRBJ2-1; the D is unclear. Germline CDR1 reads MNHEY; CDR2 reads SVGAGI. The CDR3 length is 11 residues. Trimming removed 8 bases from V and 2 bases from J, with 4 bases in between. CDR3 coding DNA: TGTGCCAGCGGTCCCTACAATGAGCAGTTCTTC. Protein: CASGPYNEQFF.

In DNA form, the CDR3 reads TGTGCCAGCAGTGCGCAGGGTTACAGCAATCAGCCCCAGCATTTT. The encoded protein is CASSAQGYSNQPQHF. This rearrangement joins TRBV27 to TRBJ1-5; tentative D call: TRBD1 (5 bases). V was pared by 5 bases and J by 1 base, with 12 bases between. Germline assignment: CDR1 MNHEY and CDR2 SMNVEV (reference sequence). This CDR3 has 15 residues.

This clonotype has at least ten counts. The rearrangement joins TRBV9 to TRBJ2-1; 11 nucleotides agree with TRBD2. The germline gives CDR1 SGDLS, CDR2 YYNGEE. The V and J ends lost 0 bases and 9 bases, in that order; junction bases with no gene match: 8. CDR3 size: 16 residues. The CDR3 is CASSVVGSGRATEQFF. DNA of the CDR3: TGTGCCAGCAGCGTAGTCGGTAGCGGGAGGGCCACTGAGCAGTTCTTC.

This clonotype has a count of ten or more. The rearrangement links TRBV7-6 to TRBJ2-5; D is unclear. This CDR3 has 15 amino acids. In germline, CDR1 is SGHVS, CDR2 FNYEAQ. Trimming took off 1 base at V and 2 bases at J, with 11 bases between the two ends. This chain's CDR3 is CASSLESWQQETQYF. CDR3 nucleotide sequence: TGTGCCAGCAGCTTAGAGTCCTGGCAGCAAGAGACCCAGTACTTC.

V is TRBV20-1 and J is TRBJ1-1, with 7 bases aligning to TRBD1. The CDR3 runs to 12 residues. Germline loops: CDR1 DFQATT, CDR2 SNEGSKA (reference sequence). The V and J ends lost 4 bases and 5 bases, in that order; junction bases with no gene match: 4. CDR3 protein: CSATRQGTEAFF. The DNA for the CDR3 is TGCAGTGCTACAAGACAGGGTACTGAAGCTTTCTTT.

The sample holds many counts of this clonotype. The chain joins TRBV12-3 or TRBV12-4 to TRBJ1-6; D uncertain. The length of the CDR3 is 13 residues. Trimming cost V 8 bases and J 2 bases, with 7 bases left between them. The chain's CDR3 is CASGEAYNSPLHF. The CDR3 DNA reads TGTGCCAGCGGCGAAGCCTATAATTCACCCCTCCACTTT.

This clonotype was observed at least ten times. V gene TRBV28 combines with J gene TRBJ1-5, with D unclear. Germline CDR1 and CDR2: MDHEN and SYDVKM. The length of the CDR3 is 12 residues. V shed 2 bases and J shed 4 bases, with 3 bases lying between them. The CDR3 nucleotides are TGTGCCAGCAGTTTAGGGAATCAGCCCCAGCATTTT. Protein product: CASSLGNQPQHF.

The sample holds many counts of this clonotype. The V gene is TRBV21-1, the J gene TRBJ2-5. TRBV21-1 is a documented pseudogene. The CDR3 is 14 residues long. CDR3: CASRKRSDIETQYF. DNA of the CDR3: TGTGCCAGCCGGAAACGGAGTGACATCGAGACCCAGTACTTC.